A single sample is the source of the 15 T cell receptor beta chains below, sequenced in a study of T-cell reconstitution after alpha-beta-depleted transplantation in children. Preparation of the TCRbeta library involved a method that used unique molecular identifiers. TCRdb processed the PCR reads anew with MiXCR; each CDR3 protein has one entry. The top ten clones hold about 4% of a sample with about 610,000 distinct CDR3 sequences, roughly 10% of them seen once. Sequenced here: PBMCs from the stem cell graft donor, sampled from the stem cell graft. All receptors come from a human donor who donated a stem cell graft to a child with acute myeloid leukemia.

As regards this clonotype: This sequence may be a read error, since a much larger clone differs from it by one base. The chain has TRBV7-9 and TRBJ2-7, with unresolved D. Trimming shortened V by 2 bases and J by 6 bases, and 5 bases separated the two germline ends. Germline V gene sequence: CDR1 SEHNR, CDR2 FQNEAQ (reference sequence). This CDR3 is 11 amino acids long. In DNA form, the CDR3 reads TGTGCCAGCAGCTTACAGTTCGAGCAGTACTTC. Residues: CASSLQFEQYF.

This clonotype was seen a handful of times. The genes are TRBV30 and TRBJ2-7; 8 bases agree with TRBD2. J gave up 3 bases and V 5 bases, and 6 bases lay outside the gene matches. In germline, CDR1 is GTSNPN, CDR2 SVGIG (reference sequence). The CDR3 totals 13 residues. CDR3 loop: CAWALAGFYEQYF. DNA for the CDR3: TGTGCCTGGGCGCTAGCGGGCTTCTACGAGCAGTACTTC.

This clonotype was seen a handful of times. The chain has TRBV7-9 and TRBJ2-5; D not resolved. The CDR3 is made up of 14 amino acids. Trimming took off 0 bases at V and 5 bases at J, with 10 bases between the two ends. Germline V gives CDR1 SEHNR, CDR2 FQNEAQ (reference sequence). CDR3 in DNA: TGTGCCAGCAGCTTAGCGGGGTCCGCGGAGACCCAGTACTTC. Its protein is CASSLAGSAETQYF.

V gene TRBV12-3 or TRBV12-4 combines with J gene TRBJ2-5; 13 nucleotides align to TRBD2. The length of the CDR3 is 18 residues. Germline trimming cut 10 bases from V and 4 bases from J; bases unmatched to any gene: 18. CDR3 region: CAICLRGLAGSNVETQYF. The CDR3, as DNA: TGTGCCATCTGCCTCCGGGGACTAGCGGGATCTAACGTAGAGACCCAGTACTTC.

Ten or more counts support this clonotype. V is TRBV7-8 and J is TRBJ2-7; D assignment may be TRBD1 or TRBD2 (7 bases each). Germline CDR1 reads SGHVS; CDR2 reads FQNEAQ. The length of the CDR3 is 13 residues. Trimming took 4 bases from V and 5 from J, leaving 12 bases between them. CDR3 amino acids: CASSSTGRDEQYF. The CDR3 DNA follows: TGTGCCAGCAGCTCGACAGGGAGGGACGAGCAGTACTTC. Full variable domain (rest looked up from reference TRBV7-8 and TRBJ2-7): GAGVSQSPRYKVAKRGQDVALRCDPISGHVSLFWYQQALGQGPEFLTYFQNEAQLDKSGLPSDRFFAERPEGSVSTLKIQRTQQEDSAVYLCASSSTGRDEQYFGPGTRLTVT.

The chain couples TRBV6-5 to TRBJ2-5, with D hard to call. CDR3 length: 16 amino acids. V dropped 4 bases and J dropped 4 bases, with 19 bases sitting between them. CDR1 and CDR2 (germline): MNHEY, SVGAGI. Written as DNA, the CDR3 is TGTGCCAGCAGTTCCCGGATCCGGTCATCCCCAGAGACCCAGTACTTC. Its translation: CASSSRIRSSPETQYF.

This clonotype was counted ten times or more. The V call is TRBV11-3, the J call TRBJ2-1; D is possibly TRBD1 or TRBD2 (7 bases each). The CDR3 runs to 15 residues. Germline V gene data show CDR1 as SGHNT and CDR2 as YENEEA. The V end was cut by 4 bases, the J end by 8 bases, with 18 bases between. In DNA, the CDR3 is TGTGCCAGCAGCTCCCAGGGGGAGGGGAGGGATGAGCAGTTCTTC. Translation: CASSSQGEGRDEQFF.

The CDR3, as DNA: TGTGCCAGCAGGGACCTCAGCAAGGGTGGGGATACGCAGTATTTT. This gives the protein CASRDLSKGGDTQYF. The V gene is TRBV27, the J gene TRBJ2-3; D is undetermined. The CDR3 totals 15 residues. V was clipped by 6 bases and J by 6 bases, with 19 bases between them. The V gene's germline CDR1 is MNHEY and CDR2 SMNVEV (reference sequence).

The chain uses TRBV29-1 and TRBJ2-2, with a tentative D call TRBD2 (7 bases). Germline V gene data show CDR1 as SQVTM and CDR2 as ANQGSEA. Trimming took 7 bases from V and 5 from J, leaving 20 bases between them. This CDR3 has 15 residues. DNA for the CDR3: TGCAGCGCTGTCCGGGGGGCGGCTACGACCGGGGAGCTGTTTTTT. Translating it yields CSAVRGAATTGELFF.

Only a few counts were recorded for this clonotype. The chain uses TRBV9 and TRBJ2-1, with TRBD2 matching 10 bases. V dropped 3 bases and J dropped 9; count of bases not matched to a gene: 9. This CDR3 has 15 residues. Germline V gene data show CDR1 as SGDLS and CDR2 as YYNGEE. DNA of the CDR3: TGTGCCAGCAGCGGTTCAGCGGGAGGGTATCTTGAGCAGTTCTTC. Protein sequence: CASSGSAGGYLEQFF.

This clonotype was recorded many times. This sequence joins TRBV29-1 and TRBJ1-2; D is unclear. V was shortened by 3 bases and J by 2 bases, with 4 bases between the two germline ends. This CDR3 has 11 residues. Germline CDR1 SQVTM, CDR2 ANQGSEA. This CDR3 is CSVDLNYGYTF. The CDR3 coding sequence is TGCAGCGTTGACCTCAACTATGGCTACACCTTC.

At least ten counts were recorded for this clonotype. This rearrangement joins TRBV10-3 to TRBJ2-7; the D call may be TRBD1 or TRBD2 (6 bases each). Germline V gene sequence: CDR1 ENHRY, CDR2 SYGVKD. The CDR3 has 18 amino acids. V lost 6 bases to trimming and J lost 3 bases, with 27 bases between them. The CDR3 DNA reads TGTGCCATCAGCGAAGGAGGGACACCACCAAATTACATCTACGAGCAGTACTTC. Protein product: CAISEGGTPPNYIYEQYF.

This clonotype was seen at least ten times. This chain uses TRBV12-3 or TRBV12-4 with TRBJ2-7, with 12 bases lining up with TRBD2. J was trimmed by 5 bases and V by 6 bases; bases with no gene match: 11. The CDR3 has 16 residues. CDR3 in amino acids: CASSRRLAGEGNEQYF. The CDR3 DNA reads as TGTGCCAGCAGCCGCCGACTAGCGGGAGAAGGCAACGAGCAGTACTTC.

The chain couples TRBV29-1 to TRBJ2-3; D is undetermined. V lost 7 bases, J lost 6 bases, and 11 bases lay in between. The CDR3 totals 11 residues. The germline CDR1 and CDR2 sequences are SQVTM and ANQGSEA. The CDR3 here is CSGRFIDTQYF. The CDR3 DNA follows: TGCAGCGGGCGCTTCATCGATACGCAGTATTTT.

Only a few counts were recorded for this clonotype. This sequence joins TRBV24-1 and TRBJ2-5; no firm D call. Between the trimmed V and J ends, which lost 4 bases and 7 bases, there was a span of 9 bases. CDR1 and CDR2 from the germline V gene are KGHDR and SFDVKD. This CDR3 is built from 12 residues. Here the CDR3 reads CATSDPSRTQYF. The CDR3 nucleotides read TGTGCCACCAGTGACCCCTCCAGGACCCAGTACTTC.